The source of this TCR beta chain is a study of control samples from healthy donors and cancer patients. TCRdb's table, derived via immunoSEQ multiplex PCR, lists solely in-frame clones and lacks some. Of around 170,000 clones in the sample, 80% to 90% were seen once. From germline, CDR1 is SGDLS and CDR2 YYNGEE. Germline trimming cut 3 bases from V and 4 bases from J; bases unmatched to any gene: 9. This CDR3 has 15 amino acids. The source is a woman in her thirties in good health. The rearrangement joins TRBV9 to TRBJ1-2; 7 bases match TRBD1. The sample comprised blood. The CDR3 nucleotides read TGTGCCAGCAGCGCCAACGTGGGACAGATCTATGGCTACACCTTC. This codes for CASSANVGQIYGYTF.